This is a list of T cell receptor beta chains from one sample in a study of T cells in Graves' hyperthyroidism and ophthalmopathy. MiXCR, applied by TCRdb to the multiplex PCR reads, yields one record per CDR3 protein. The sample lists some 350,000 distinct CDR3 sequences, 20% to 25% occurring once. Sequenced: blood. These receptors originate from a man in his fifties with Graves' hyperthyroidism. The conserved cysteine and the conserved F or W are not part of the CDR3 here. Each record gives: V gene, CDR3 protein.

V gene: TRBV20-1; CDR3 protein: SARDPASGSSYEQY
V gene: TRBV10-2; CDR3 protein: ASSDTPGDIETQY
V gene: TRBV28; CDR3 protein: ASSFPTTSLEGYTYNEQF
V gene: TRBV5-1; CDR3 protein: ASSRDSRGDTQY
V gene: TRBV2; CDR3 protein: ASRGQGASDTQY
V gene: TRBV15; CDR3 protein: ATSKDQETQY
V gene: TRBV15; CDR3 protein: ATSRPGSSYEQY
V gene: TRBV20-1; CDR3 protein: SARLTSGIRNEQF
V gene: TRBV12-3/TRBV12-4; CDR3 protein: ASSIWGSEAF
V gene: TRBV2; CDR3 protein: ASSVRGGGASYNEQF
V gene: TRBV9; CDR3 protein: ASSETSARGETQY
V gene: TRBV3-1; CDR3 protein: ASSPTVSESPLH
V gene: TRBV6-1; CDR3 protein: ASSVNRDRAGYT
V gene: TRBV3-1; CDR3 protein: ASSQDRAGSRGLDTEAF
V gene: TRBV5-1; CDR3 protein: ASSYDRLGSNSPLH
V gene: TRBV5-1; CDR3 protein: ASSLAGLAGTTDTQY
V gene: TRBV12-3/TRBV12-4; CDR3 protein: ASSSRPRLAGVSYEQY
V gene: TRBV10-3; CDR3 protein: AIRATGVNSPLH
V gene: TRBV12-3/TRBV12-4; CDR3 protein: ASSQGWRGYT
V gene: TRBV9; CDR3 protein: ASSVDGRVTDTQY
V gene: TRBV18; CDR3 protein: ASSKGPNYGYT
V gene: TRBV6-1; CDR3 protein: ASSYVRGQGTDTQY
V gene: TRBV12-3/TRBV12-4; CDR3 protein: ASSLGIGGKLF
V gene: TRBV14; CDR3 protein: ASSQDLYSLQF
V gene: TRBV6-2/TRBV6-3; CDR3 protein: ASSDWRSSYNEQF
V gene: TRBV12-3/TRBV12-4; CDR3 protein: ASRLPGLVRAQF
V gene: TRBV28; CDR3 protein: ASRSTGRMNTEAF
V gene: TRBV27; CDR3 protein: ASGSGDEETQY
V gene: TRBV7-9; CDR3 protein: ASVGRNTGELF
V gene: TRBV5-1; CDR3 protein: ASSLGGSTGGKTQY
V gene: TRBV20-1; CDR3 protein: SATRIGGNNEQF
V gene: TRBV27; CDR3 protein: ASSLQGHEKLF
V gene: TRBV3-1; CDR3 protein: ASSPQIQGGEQY
V gene: TRBV2; CDR3 protein: ASRTDNIYGYT
V gene: TRBV9; CDR3 protein: ASSVEYLTGEPF
V gene: TRBV3-1; CDR3 protein: ASSQDPSAYEQY
V gene: TRBV11-3; CDR3 protein: ASSTYRGLIETQY